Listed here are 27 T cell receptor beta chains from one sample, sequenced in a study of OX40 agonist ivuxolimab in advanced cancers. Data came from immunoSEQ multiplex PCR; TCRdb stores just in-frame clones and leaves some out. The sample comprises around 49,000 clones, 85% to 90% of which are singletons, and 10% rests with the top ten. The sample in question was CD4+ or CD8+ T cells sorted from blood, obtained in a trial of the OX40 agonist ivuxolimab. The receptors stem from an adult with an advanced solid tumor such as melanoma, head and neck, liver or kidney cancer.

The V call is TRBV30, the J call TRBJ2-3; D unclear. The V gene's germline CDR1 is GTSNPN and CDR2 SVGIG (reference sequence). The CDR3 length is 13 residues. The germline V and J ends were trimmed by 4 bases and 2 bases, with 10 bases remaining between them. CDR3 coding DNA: TGTGCCTGGAAAGGCGGAAACACAGATACGCAGTATTTT. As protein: CAWKGGNTDTQYF.

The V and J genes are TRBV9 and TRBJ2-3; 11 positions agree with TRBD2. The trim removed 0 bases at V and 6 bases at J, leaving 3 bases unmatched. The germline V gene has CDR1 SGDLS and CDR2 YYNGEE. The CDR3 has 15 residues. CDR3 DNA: TGTGCCAGCAGCGTAGAACTAGCGGGAGTGGATACGCAGTATTTT. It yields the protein CASSVELAGVDTQYF.

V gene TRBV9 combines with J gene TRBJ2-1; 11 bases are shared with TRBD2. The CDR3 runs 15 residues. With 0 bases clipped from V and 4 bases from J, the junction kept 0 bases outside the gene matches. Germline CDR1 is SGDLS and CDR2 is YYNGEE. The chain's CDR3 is CASSVGLAGYNEQFF. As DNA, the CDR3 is TGTGCCAGCAGCGTAGGACTAGCGGGGTACAATGAGCAGTTCTTC.

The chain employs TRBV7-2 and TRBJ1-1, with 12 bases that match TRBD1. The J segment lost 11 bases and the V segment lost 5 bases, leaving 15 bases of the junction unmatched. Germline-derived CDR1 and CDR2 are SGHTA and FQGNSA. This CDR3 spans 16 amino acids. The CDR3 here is CASSPISGTGGAGAFF. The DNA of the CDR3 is TGTGCCAGCAGCCCAATAAGCGGGACAGGGGGCGCAGGGGCTTTCTTT.

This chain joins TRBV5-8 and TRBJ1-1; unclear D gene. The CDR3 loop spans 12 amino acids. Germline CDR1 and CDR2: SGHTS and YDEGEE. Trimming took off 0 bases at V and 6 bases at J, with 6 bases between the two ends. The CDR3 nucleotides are TGTGCCAGCAGCTTGGGTTTCGCTGAAGCTTTCTTT. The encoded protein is CASSLGFAEAFF.

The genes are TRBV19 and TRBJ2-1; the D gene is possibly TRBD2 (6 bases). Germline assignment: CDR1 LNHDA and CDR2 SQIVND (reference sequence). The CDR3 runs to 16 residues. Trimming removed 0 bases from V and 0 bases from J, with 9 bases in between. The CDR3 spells CASSIEGGDSYNEQFF. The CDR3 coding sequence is TGTGCCAGTAGTATAGAAGGCGGGGACTCCTACAATGAGCAGTTCTTC.

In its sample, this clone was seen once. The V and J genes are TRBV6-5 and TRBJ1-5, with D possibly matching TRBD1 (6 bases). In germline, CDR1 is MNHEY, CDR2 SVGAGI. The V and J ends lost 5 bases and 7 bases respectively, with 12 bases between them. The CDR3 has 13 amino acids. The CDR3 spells CASSQQGWQPQHF. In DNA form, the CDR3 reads TGTGCCAGCAGTCAACAGGGCTGGCAGCCCCAGCATTTT.

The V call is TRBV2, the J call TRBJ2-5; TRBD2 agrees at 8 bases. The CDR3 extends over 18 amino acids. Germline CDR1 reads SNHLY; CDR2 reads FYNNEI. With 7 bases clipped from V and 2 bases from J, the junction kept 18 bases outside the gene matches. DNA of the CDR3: TGTGCCAGCATCAACCCAGCGGGGGCCCGGCCATTTCAAGAGACCCAGTACTTC. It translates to CASINPAGARPFQETQYF.

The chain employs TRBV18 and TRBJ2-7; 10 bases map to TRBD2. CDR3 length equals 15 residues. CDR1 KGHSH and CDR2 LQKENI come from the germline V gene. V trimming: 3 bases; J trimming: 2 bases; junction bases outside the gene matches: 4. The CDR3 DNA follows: TGTGCCAGCTCACCTCCTAGCGGGAGAGCCTACGAGCAGTACTTC. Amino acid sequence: CASSPPSGRAYEQYF.

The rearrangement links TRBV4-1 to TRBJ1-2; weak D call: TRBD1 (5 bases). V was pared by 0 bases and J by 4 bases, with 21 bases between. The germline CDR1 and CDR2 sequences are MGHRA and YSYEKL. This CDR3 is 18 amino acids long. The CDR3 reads CASSQDGADPRVSYGYTF. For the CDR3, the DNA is TGCGCCAGCAGCCAAGATGGGGCAGACCCGCGGGTTAGCTATGGCTACACCTTC.

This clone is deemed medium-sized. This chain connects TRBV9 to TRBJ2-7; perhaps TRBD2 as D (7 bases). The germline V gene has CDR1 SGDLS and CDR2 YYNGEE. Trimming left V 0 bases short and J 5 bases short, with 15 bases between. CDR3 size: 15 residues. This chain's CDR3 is CASSVDSVGGDEQYF. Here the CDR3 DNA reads TGTGCCAGCAGCGTAGACTCAGTAGGGGGGGACGAGCAGTACTTC.

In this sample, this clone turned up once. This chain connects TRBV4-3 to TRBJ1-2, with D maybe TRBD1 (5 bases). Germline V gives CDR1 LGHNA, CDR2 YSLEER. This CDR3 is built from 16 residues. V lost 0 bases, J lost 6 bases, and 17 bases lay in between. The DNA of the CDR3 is TGCGCCAGCAGCCAAGATCAAGTGGAAGGGGCCGATGGCTACACCTTC. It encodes CASSQDQVEGADGYTF.

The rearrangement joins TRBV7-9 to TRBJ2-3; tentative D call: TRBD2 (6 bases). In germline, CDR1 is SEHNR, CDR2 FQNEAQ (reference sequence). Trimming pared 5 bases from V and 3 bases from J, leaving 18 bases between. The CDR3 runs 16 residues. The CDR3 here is CASSPLQVAETDTQYF. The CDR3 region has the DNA TGTGCCAGCAGCCCGTTGCAGGTAGCGGAGACAGATACGCAGTATTTT. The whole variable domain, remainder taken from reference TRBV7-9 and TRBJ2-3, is DTGVSQNPRHKITKRGQNVTFRCDPISEHNRLYWYRQTLGQGPEFLTYFQNEAQLEKSRLLSDRFSAERPKGSFSTLEIQRTEQGDSAMYLCASSPLQVAETDTQYFGPGTRLTVL.

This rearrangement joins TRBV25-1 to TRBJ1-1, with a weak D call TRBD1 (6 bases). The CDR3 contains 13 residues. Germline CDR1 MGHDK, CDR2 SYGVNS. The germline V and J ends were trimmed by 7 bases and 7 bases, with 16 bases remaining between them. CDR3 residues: CASNPGTPDEAFF. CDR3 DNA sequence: TGTGCCAGCAACCCAGGGACACCCGATGAAGCTTTCTTT.

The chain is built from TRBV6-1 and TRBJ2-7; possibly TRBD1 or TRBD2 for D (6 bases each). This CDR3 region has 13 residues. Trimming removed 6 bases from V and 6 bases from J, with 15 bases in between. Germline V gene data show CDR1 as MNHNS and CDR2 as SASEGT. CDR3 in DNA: TGTGCCAGCAGCTACGGGGGCGCGTCCGAGCAGTACTTC. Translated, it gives CASSYGGASEQYF.

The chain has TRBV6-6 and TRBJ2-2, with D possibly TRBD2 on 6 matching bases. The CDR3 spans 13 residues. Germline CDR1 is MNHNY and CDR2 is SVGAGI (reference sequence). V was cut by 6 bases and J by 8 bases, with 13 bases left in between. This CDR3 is CASSQGLGGELFF. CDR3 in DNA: TGTGCCAGCAGCCAGGGACTCGGGGGGGAGCTGTTTTTT.

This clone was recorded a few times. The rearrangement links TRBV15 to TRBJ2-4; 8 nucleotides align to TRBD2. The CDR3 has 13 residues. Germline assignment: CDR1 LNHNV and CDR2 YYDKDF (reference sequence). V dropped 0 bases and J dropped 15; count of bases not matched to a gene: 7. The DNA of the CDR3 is TGTGCCACCAGCAGAGAGGCTAGCGGGTCCGCGTACTTC. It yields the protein CATSREASGSAYF.

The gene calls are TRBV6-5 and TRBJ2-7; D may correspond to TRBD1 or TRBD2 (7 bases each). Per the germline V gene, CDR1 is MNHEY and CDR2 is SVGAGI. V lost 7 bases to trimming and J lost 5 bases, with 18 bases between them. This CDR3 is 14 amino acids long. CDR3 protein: CASTPGGAADEQYF. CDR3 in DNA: TGTGCCAGCACCCCAGGGGGGGCTGCGGACGAGCAGTACTTC.

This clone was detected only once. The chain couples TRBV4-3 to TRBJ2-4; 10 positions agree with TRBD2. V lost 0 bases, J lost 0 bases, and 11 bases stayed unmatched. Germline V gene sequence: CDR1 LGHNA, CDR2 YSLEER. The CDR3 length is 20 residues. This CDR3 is CASSQDLAGAPALAKNIQYF. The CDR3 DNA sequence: TGCGCCAGCAGCCAAGATCTAGCGGGGGCCCCTGCGTTAGCCAAAAACATTCAGTACTTC.

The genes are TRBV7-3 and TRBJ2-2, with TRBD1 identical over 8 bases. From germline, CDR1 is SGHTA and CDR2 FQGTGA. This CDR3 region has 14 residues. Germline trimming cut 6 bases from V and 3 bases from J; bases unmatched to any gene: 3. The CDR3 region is CASRDRADTGELFF. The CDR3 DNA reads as TGTGCCAGCAGGGACAGGGCCGACACCGGGGAGCTGTTTTTT.

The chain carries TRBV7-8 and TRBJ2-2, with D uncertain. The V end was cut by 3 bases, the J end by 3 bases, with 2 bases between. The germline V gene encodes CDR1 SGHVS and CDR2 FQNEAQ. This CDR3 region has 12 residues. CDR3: CASSFDTGELFF. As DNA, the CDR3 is TGTGCCAGCAGCTTCGACACCGGGGAGCTGTTTTTT.

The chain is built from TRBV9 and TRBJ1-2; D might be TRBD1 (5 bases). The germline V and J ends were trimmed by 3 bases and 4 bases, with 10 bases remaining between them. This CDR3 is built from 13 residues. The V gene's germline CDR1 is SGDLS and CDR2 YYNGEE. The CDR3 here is CASSAGGPYGYTF. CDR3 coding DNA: TGTGCCAGCAGCGCCGGGGGTCCCTATGGCTACACCTTC. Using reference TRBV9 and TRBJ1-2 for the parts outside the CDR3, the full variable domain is DSGVTQTPKHLITATGQRVTLRCSPRSGDLSVYWYQQSLDQGLQFLIQYYNGEERAKGNILERFSAQQFPDLHSELNLSSLELGDSALYFCASSAGGPYGYTFGSGTRLTVV.

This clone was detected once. The chain's CDR3 is CASDRLSSYEQYF. CDR3 coding DNA: TGTGCCAGTGACAGGCTGAGCTCCTACGAGCAGTACTTC. The rearrangement uses TRBV7-9 and TRBJ2-7, with D possibly being TRBD1 (6 bases). This CDR3 has 13 residues. Germline lookup yields CDR1 SEHNR and CDR2 FQNEAQ (reference sequence). The ends were cut back, 9 bases at V and 0 bases at J, with 12 bases in the middle.

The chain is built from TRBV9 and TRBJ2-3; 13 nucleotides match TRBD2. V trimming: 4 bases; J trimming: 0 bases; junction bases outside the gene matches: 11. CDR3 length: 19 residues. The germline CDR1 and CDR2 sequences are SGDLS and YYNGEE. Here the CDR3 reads CASSPRGLAGEISTDTQYF. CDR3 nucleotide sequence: TGTGCCAGCAGCCCGAGAGGACTAGCGGGAGAAATTAGCACAGATACGCAGTATTTT.

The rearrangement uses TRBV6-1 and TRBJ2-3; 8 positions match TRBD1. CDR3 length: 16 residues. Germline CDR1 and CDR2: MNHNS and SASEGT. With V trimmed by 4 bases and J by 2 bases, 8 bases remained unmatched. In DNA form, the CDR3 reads TGTGCCAGCAGTGGACAGGGGCGGGAACACACAGATACGCAGTATTTT. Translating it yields CASSGQGREHTDTQYF.

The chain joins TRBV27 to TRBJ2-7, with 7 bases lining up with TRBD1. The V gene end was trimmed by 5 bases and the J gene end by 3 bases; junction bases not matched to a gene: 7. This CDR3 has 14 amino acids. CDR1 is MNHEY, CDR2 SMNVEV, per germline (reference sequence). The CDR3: CASSIGTANYEQYF. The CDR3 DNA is TGTGCCAGCAGTATTGGGACAGCAAACTACGAGCAGTACTTC.

For the CDR3, the DNA is TGTGCCAGCTCACAAATTCCCGGGACCCCAGGAGCCTATGGCTACACCTTC. Protein sequence: CASSQIPGTPGAYGYTF. The V call is TRBV18, the J call TRBJ1-2; a weak D match, TRBD1 (5 bases). The CDR3 length is 17 residues. Germline V lookup: CDR1 KGHSH, CDR2 LQKENI. V was clipped by 4 bases and J by 4 bases, with 22 bases between them.